Below, 2 T cell receptor beta chains from the same sample are listed, as sequenced in a study of blood T cell repertoires in COVID-19. The table came from immunoSEQ multiplex PCR; TCRdb's copy has only in-frame clones and leaves some out. The table includes roughly 180,000 clones, around four fifths detected once. The sample taken for sequencing was PBMCs or T cells enriched from blood (not recorded which). Receptors originate from a woman in her forties or fifties who had recovered from COVID-19.

The chain is built from TRBV29-1 and TRBJ1-2, with D possibly matching TRBD1 (6 bases). CDR1 and CDR2 (germline): SQVTM, ANQGSEA. The CDR3 consists of 13 residues. V dropped 7 bases and J dropped 8 bases, with 20 bases sitting between them. The CDR3 spells CSAADRPREGYTF. The CDR3 DNA is TGCAGCGCCGCAGACAGGCCCCGTGAGGGCTACACCTTC. Together with reference TRBV29-1 and TRBJ1-2, the CDR3 gives the full variable domain: SAVISQKPSRDICQRGTSLTIQCQVDSQVTMMFWYRQQPGQSLTLIATANQGSEATYESGFVIDKFPISRPNLTFSTLTVSNMSPEDSSIYLCSAADRPREGYTFGSGTRLTVV.

V usage is TRBV9 and J usage is TRBJ1-3; no definite D call. The germline V and J ends were trimmed by 3 bases and 7 bases, with 8 bases remaining between them. Germline V gene sequence: CDR1 SGDLS, CDR2 YYNGEE. The CDR3 runs 12 residues. The CDR3 reads CASSAWRNTIYF. CDR3 bases: TGTGCCAGCAGCGCCTGGCGGAACACCATATATTTT. The whole variable domain, filled in from reference TRBV9 and TRBJ1-3, reads DSGVTQTPKHLITATGQRVTLRCSPRSGDLSVYWYQQSLDQGLQFLIQYYNGEERAKGNILERFSAQQFPDLHSELNLSSLELGDSALYFCASSAWRNTIYFGEGSWLTVV.